Sequencing of this TCR beta chain was carried out in a study of naive and memory T cell subsets. General observations from the study: Over 95% of naive TCR sequences appeared only once after error correction, unlike memory subsets.

CMV status came from CD4+ IFNgamma after overnight CMV lysate stimulation. Sequential positive selection took CD4 T cells first, then CD8 T cells. The CDR3 covers 17 residues. The germline V and J ends were trimmed by 1 base and 3 bases, with 15 bases remaining between them. CDR1 is KGHDR, CDR2 SFDVKD, per germline. Both TRBC1 and TRBC2 were covered by a beta constant-region primer of two equimolar oligonucleotides. The ligated cDNA underwent four PCR rounds using SP2 and nested alpha and beta constant-region primers. The cDNA 3' end received a ligated single-stranded oligonucleotide carrying the SP2 primer and a 12-nucleotide UMI. TCRdb reprocessed the UMI-ligation and nested PCR reads with MiXCR, giving one entry per CDR3 protein. The repertoire holds about 120,000 distinct CDR3 sequences, 30% to 45% seen once, with about 0.85% in the top ten. This clonotype has only a few counts. Its target is not known.

Sequencing was carried out using central memory CD4+ T cells from blood. This TCR was recovered from a human donor in good health. This chain connects TRBV24-1 to TRBJ2-1; D may be TRBD1 (6 bases). The CDR3 nucleotides are TGTGCCACCAGTGATTTTCGGTCCAGGGGTAACTACAATGAGCAGTTCTTC. This codes for CATSDFRSRGNYNEQFF.